A selection of T cell receptor beta chains follows, all from one sample in a study of cytomegalovirus exposure and HLA in healthy donors. This table comes from immunoSEQ multiplex PCR, and its TCRdb copy is limited to in-frame clones, with some not included. This table holds fewer than 200,000 clones, roughly 84% found once. Sequencing input: PBMCs. These receptors were obtained from a male donor in good health and CMV-seronegative. CDR3s leave out the opening cysteine and the closing phenylalanine or tryptophan.

>TRBV7-9
AIERDEQF
>TRBV7-2
ASSPPSTDTQY
>TRBV29-1
SVEQTSGATDTQY
>TRBV7-9
SSSFSASGSSQETQY
>TRBV5-5
ASSYNMGGTEAF
>TRBV9
ASSASSGRGYEQF
>TRBV19
ASSIERKGAVPQH
>TRBV28
ASSGFSGNSYNEQF
>TRBV19
ASSPPLGDRGRVYSNQPQH
>TRBV5-1
ASSLRTGGNTGELF
>TRBV28
ASNTGYSYEQY
>TRBV27
ASSLFPGQTQY
>TRBV6-1
ASLPRQGSGYGYT
>TRBV18
ASSPGGSSGNTIY
>TRBV12-5
ASGLYLAGSTDTQY
>TRBV28
ASRTGFGSPQH
>TRBV4-1
ASSQPGTAPRGYYGYT